This T cell receptor (beta chain) is from a study of T cells after posttransplantation cyclophosphamide. With regard to this clone: Its antigen is as yet unknown.

Sequenced by immunoSEQ multiplex PCR; TCRdb stores in-frame clones only, minus some. The repertoire consists of about 3,800 clones, with 85% to 95% occurring once and the leading ten covering roughly 0.67%. Whole-study findings and limits: After PTCy, TRB diversity resembled that of CNI/methotrexate controls. Skin or GI-infiltrating T cells shared few TRB sequences with blood.

Germline V gene lookup returns CDR1 SGHTA and CDR2 FQGTGA. After removal of 5 bases from V and 2 bases from J, the junction contained 9 bases not matched to a gene. This CDR3 is built from 15 residues. Peripheral blood was collected from the related graft donor on the marrow donation day. Cells defined as naive were viable CD3+CD4+ or CD3+CD8+ and CCR7+CD45RA+CD45RO-CD95-CD27+CD28+. This clonotype was sampled from a man aged 50-60 years. Sequenced material: naive CD4+ T cells sorted from PBMCs. This chain connects TRBV7-3 to TRBJ2-7, with 7 bases aligning to TRBD2. The CDR3 region is CASSASSGPTYEQYF. The CDR3 bases are TGTGCCAGCAGCGCCTCTAGCGGACCTACCTACGAGCAGTACTTC.